These 31 T cell receptor beta chains share one sample of origin, sequenced in a study of blood T cell repertoires in COVID-19. Here immunoSEQ multiplex PCR was the method, and the copy in TCRdb shows in-frame clones only, minus some. The profile covers about 120,000 clones, with 80% to 85% appearing a single time and around 3.9% taken by the ten largest. Sample: PBMCs or T cells enriched from blood (not recorded which). These receptors were obtained from a woman aged 25 to 39 who had recovered from COVID-19.

This clone came up once. In DNA, the CDR3 is TGCAGCGCCCGGACAGGGTCCATGAACACTGAAGCTTTCTTT. Its protein product is CSARTGSMNTEAFF. The V and J genes are TRBV29-1 and TRBJ1-1; 8 positions match TRBD1. This CDR3 region has 14 residues. V lost 7 bases, J lost 0 bases, and 7 bases stayed unmatched. Germline CDR1 is SQVTM and CDR2 is ANQGSEA.

V usage is TRBV3-1 (or the pseudogene TRBV3-2) and J usage is TRBJ2-2, with 9 bases lining up with TRBD2. Germline V gene lookup returns CDR1 LGHDT and CDR2 YNNKEL (reference sequence). V lost 4 bases and J lost 5; bases outside the gene matches: 8. The CDR3 runs 16 residues. For the CDR3, the DNA is TGTGCCAGCAGCCTACGGGCGGGAGGGAAGACCGGGGAGCTGTTTTTT. Translated, it gives CASSLRAGGKTGELFF.

The genes are TRBV11-2 and TRBJ2-1; 14 positions match TRBD2. Unmatched junction bases numbered 12, after V lost 2 bases and J lost 9 bases. CDR3 size: 18 residues. Germline V gene sequence: CDR1 SGHAT, CDR2 FQNNGV. CDR3 protein: CASSLLTLTSGREGEQFF. The CDR3 DNA is TGTGCCAGCAGCTTATTGACCCTGACTAGCGGGAGGGAAGGTGAGCAGTTCTTC.

The chain joins TRBV5-1 to TRBJ2-4; weak D call: TRBD2 (6 bases). Trimming took off 2 bases at V and 8 bases at J, with 11 bases between the two ends. CDR3 length: 13 residues. CDR1 SGHRS and CDR2 YFSETQ come from the germline V gene. The CDR3 DNA reads as TGCGCCAGCAGCTTCGGGGGTGGGGACATTCAGTACTTC. Translated, it gives CASSFGGGDIQYF.

V is TRBV5-6 and J is TRBJ2-5; 12 positions match TRBD2. Germline CDR1 SGHDT, CDR2 YYEEEE. With 1 base clipped from V and 10 bases from J, the junction kept 8 bases outside the gene matches. The CDR3 consists of 15 residues. The chain's CDR3 is CASSLFTLAGGVQYF. The CDR3 DNA reads as TGTGCCAGCAGCTTGTTTACCCTAGCGGGAGGGGTCCAGTACTTC. The whole variable domain, remainder taken from reference TRBV5-6 and TRBJ2-5, is DAGVTQSPTHLIKTRGQQVTLRCSPKSGHDTVSWYQQALGQGPQFIFQYYEEEERQRGNFPDRFSGHQFPNYSSELNVNALLLGDSALYLCASSLFTLAGGVQYFGPGTRLLVL.

This clone is a singleton in its sample. The V call is TRBV5-8, the J call TRBJ1-5; 9 bases line up with TRBD1. Looked up from germline, CDR1 is SGHTS and CDR2 is YDEGEE. The CDR3 has 13 amino acids. V shed 7 bases, J shed 5 bases, and the junction held 4 bases outside the gene matches. The DNA for the CDR3 is TGTGCCAGCGGGACAGGGCCTCATCAGCCCCAGCATTTT. It translates to CASGTGPHQPQHF. Variable domain in full (rest from reference TRBV5-8 and TRBJ1-5): EAGVTQSPTHLIKTRGQQATLRCSPISGHTSVYWYQQALGLGLQFLLWYDEGEERNRGNFPPRFSGRQFPNYSSELNVNALELEDSALYLCASGTGPHQPQHFGDGTRLSIL.

J is TRBJ2-7 and V is TRBV13, with 11 nucleotides matching TRBD2. Germline CDR1 reads PRHDT; CDR2 reads FYEKMQ (reference sequence). V was clipped by 3 bases and J by 2 bases; unmatched bases: 9. The CDR3 covers 17 residues. The CDR3 loop reads CASSFTTGTSGTYEQYF. The CDR3, as DNA: TGTGCCAGCAGCTTTACAACCGGGACTAGCGGAACCTACGAGCAGTACTTC.

Details on this clone: Distinct nucleotide sequences in the sample also encode this CDR3. The chain has TRBV11-2 and TRBJ2-1; 13 nucleotides align to TRBD2. The length of the CDR3 is 15 residues. V was clipped by 4 bases and J by 4 bases; unmatched bases: 1. From germline, CDR1 is SGHAT and CDR2 FQNNGV. In nucleotides, the CDR3 is TGTGCCAGCAGCTCGGGACTAGCGGGATACAATGAGCAGTTCTTC. Protein sequence: CASSSGLAGYNEQFF.

The chain employs TRBV15 and TRBJ1-3; D is perhaps TRBD1 (5 bases). V shed 0 bases and J shed 4 bases, with 13 bases lying between them. The CDR3 has 16 amino acids. In germline, CDR1 is LNHNV, CDR2 YYDKDF (reference sequence). CDR3 in DNA: TGTGCCACCAGCAGAGAGGGCCGGGACTTCGGAAACACCATATATTTT. Its protein is CATSREGRDFGNTIYF.

The rearrangement joins TRBV6-1 to TRBJ2-7, with 13 bases fitting TRBD2. CDR1 is MNHNS, CDR2 SASEGT, per germline. This CDR3 region has 18 residues. With 4 bases clipped from V and 2 bases from J, the junction kept 11 bases outside the gene matches. CDR3 protein: CASSVSVPGLAGPYEQYF. Here the CDR3 DNA reads TGTGCCAGCAGTGTGTCGGTCCCGGGACTAGCGGGACCCTACGAGCAGTACTTC.

V gene TRBV28 combines with J gene TRBJ2-1; 11 positions agree with TRBD2. V gave up 5 bases and J gave up 4 bases; unmatched junction bases: 7. Germline V gives CDR1 MDHEN, CDR2 SYDVKM. The CDR3 consists of 16 residues. The CDR3 region has the DNA TGTGCCAGCAGTGGGGGGACTAGCGGATTTTACAATGAGCAGTTCTTC. Its protein product is CASSGGTSGFYNEQFF.

The DNA for the CDR3 is TGTGCCGCGGGACAGGGAAACACCGGGGAGCTGTTTTTT. Amino acids: CAAGQGNTGELFF. V usage is TRBV10-3 and J usage is TRBJ2-2; 9 bases are shared with TRBD1. Germline-derived CDR1 and CDR2 are ENHRY and SYGVKD. The V and J ends lost 11 bases and 2 bases, in that order; junction bases with no gene match: 3. The CDR3 spans 13 residues.

The CDR3 DNA reads TGTGCCAGTAGAAAACCAATCGGGGGTGAGCAGTTCTTC. Its translation is CASRKPIGGEQFF. The J gene is TRBJ2-1, the V gene TRBV19, with D possibly matching TRBD2 (6 bases). The V end was cut by 6 bases, the J end by 9 bases, with 15 bases between. Germline values: CDR1 LNHDA, CDR2 SQIVND (reference sequence). There are 13 residues in the CDR3.

This clone was seen once. The chain links TRBV5-6 to TRBJ1-3; 7 bases agree with TRBD1. This CDR3 comprises 14 residues. Germline-derived CDR1 and CDR2 are SGHDT and YYEEEE. Unmatched junction bases numbered 3, after V lost 5 bases and J lost 1 base. The CDR3 here is CASRSQGSGNTIYF. The CDR3 bases are TGTGCCAGCAGATCACAGGGGTCTGGAAACACCATATATTTT.

The chain couples TRBV7-2 to TRBJ1-4; possibly TRBD1 for D (6 bases). Germline CDR1 SGHTA, CDR2 FQGNSA. V lost 0 bases to trimming and J lost 5 bases, with 16 bases between them. The CDR3 runs to 17 residues. CDR3 region: CASSLAAGGAKNEKLFF. As DNA, the CDR3 is TGTGCCAGCAGCTTAGCCGCGGGGGGGGCCAAGAATGAAAAACTGTTTTTT.

V is TRBV4-1 and J is TRBJ2-7, with 8 bases identical to TRBD2. CDR1 is MGHRA, CDR2 YSYEKL, per germline. There are 15 residues in the CDR3. V lost 1 base and J lost 3; bases outside the gene matches: 5. The CDR3 reads CASSQVGRGVYEQYF. CDR3 in DNA: TGCGCCAGCAGCCAAGTCGGGAGGGGAGTCTACGAGCAGTACTTC.

The sample holds a few counts of this clone. The J gene is TRBJ2-7, the V gene TRBV28; 10 bases are a match to TRBD1. Germline lookup yields CDR1 MDHEN and CDR2 SYDVKM. Trimming cost V 6 bases and J 3 bases; bases outside gene matches: 8. The CDR3 runs 15 residues. The CDR3 nucleotides read TGTGCCAGCAGCCCAGCGACAGGGGGCAGCTACGAGCAGTACTTC. It encodes CASSPATGGSYEQYF. The whole variable domain, remainder taken from reference TRBV28 and TRBJ2-7, is DVKVTQSSRYLVKRTGEKVFLECVQDMDHENMFWYRQDPGLGLRLIYFSYDVKMKEKGDIPEGYSVSREKKERFSLILESASTNQTSMYLCASSPATGGSYEQYFGPGTRLTVT.

Here the CDR3 reads CASSSSGIPTDTQYF. The CDR3 DNA reads as TGTGCCAGCAGCTCCTCGGGTATCCCCACAGATACGCAGTATTTT. V is TRBV11-2 and J is TRBJ2-3; D unclear. CDR3 length: 15 residues. V was shortened by 4 bases and J by 2 bases, with 13 bases between the two germline ends. Germline assignment: CDR1 SGHAT and CDR2 FQNNGV.

This sequence joins TRBV24-1 and TRBJ2-3, with TRBD2 matching 8 bases. The ends lost 9 bases at V and 8 bases at J; junction bases unmatched: 12. Per the germline V gene, CDR1 is KGHDR and CDR2 is SFDVKD. There are 14 residues in the CDR3. In DNA, the CDR3 is TGTGCCACCGGGCGCGCCGGGACTAGTAGTACGCAGTATTTT. This translates into CATGRAGTSSTQYF.

The V and J genes are TRBV7-9 and TRBJ2-1; 13 bases align to TRBD2. Germline V lookup: CDR1 SEHNR, CDR2 FQNEAQ (reference sequence). This CDR3 spans 18 amino acids. Trimming at V came to 3 bases and at J to 0 bases, leaving 5 bases not matched to a gene. The CDR3 nucleotides read TGTGCCAGCAGCTTGGGACTAGCGGGAAAGAGCTCCTACAATGAGCAGTTCTTC. Translation gives CASSLGLAGKSSYNEQFF.

This clone has a single count. The chain couples TRBV30 to TRBJ2-5; no clear D gene. The V gene's germline CDR1 is GTSNPN and CDR2 SVGIG (reference sequence). Trimming cost V 3 bases and J 3 bases, with 11 bases left between them. The CDR3 extends over 13 amino acids. Here the CDR3 DNA reads TGTGCCTGGAGCCTAGGTTCCAAAGAGACCCAGTACTTC. Translated, it gives CAWSLGSKETQYF.

Only one count was recorded for this clone. The gene calls are TRBV11-2 and TRBJ2-3; 7 bases map to TRBD2. J gave up 0 bases and V 5 bases, and 11 bases lay outside the gene matches. CDR3 length: 17 residues. CDR1 is SGHAT and CDR2 is FQNNGV in the germline V gene. Written as DNA, the CDR3 is TGTGCCAGCAGCCCTCAAGGGCTAGCGGCTAGCACAGATACGCAGTATTTT. Its translation is CASSPQGLAASTDTQYF.

V gene TRBV28 combines with J gene TRBJ1-1; a possible D gene is TRBD1 (5 bases). The CDR3 sequence is 14 residues long. In germline, CDR1 is MDHEN, CDR2 SYDVKM. V lost 8 bases and J 3 bases, leaving 16 bases between the germline ends. CDR3 DNA sequence: TGTGCCAGCCTGATGGGGCCTGCCCACACTGAAGCTTTCTTT. Translating it yields CASLMGPAHTEAFF.

The rearrangement uses TRBV18 and TRBJ2-5; 9 positions match TRBD1. CDR1 and CDR2 from the germline V gene are KGHSH and LQKENI. With V trimmed by 6 bases and J by 2 bases, 4 bases remained unmatched. The CDR3 runs 14 residues. The CDR3 DNA is TGTGCCAGCTCCCTGACAGGGGGGCAAGAGACCCAGTACTTC. It translates to CASSLTGGQETQYF.

The chain carries TRBV15 and TRBJ2-7; 8 bases match TRBD2. Germline V gene data show CDR1 as LNHNV and CDR2 as YYDKDF (reference sequence). This CDR3 contains 16 residues. With 2 bases clipped from V and 6 bases from J, the junction kept 12 bases outside the gene matches. This CDR3 reads CATSRQTIAGYGEQYF. The DNA of the CDR3 is TGTGCCACCAGCAGACAAACCATAGCGGGATACGGCGAGCAGTACTTC.

The chain combines TRBV2 with TRBJ2-1, with 11 bases fitting TRBD2. The germline gives CDR1 SNHLY, CDR2 FYNNEI. There are 14 residues in the CDR3. J lost 9 bases, V lost 8 bases, and 9 bases had no gene match. The CDR3 loop reads CASVGLAGGGEQFF. The DNA of the CDR3 is TGTGCCAGCGTCGGTCTAGCGGGAGGCGGTGAGCAGTTCTTC.

The J gene is TRBJ1-5, the V gene TRBV19; possible D gene TRBD1, 6 bases. This CDR3 is 17 amino acids long. Germline CDR1 and CDR2: LNHDA and SQIVND (reference sequence). Trimming removed 3 bases at V and 1 base at J, with 16 bases between. The CDR3 spells CASSMRYRDLSNQPQHF. The CDR3 DNA reads TGTGCCAGTAGTATGCGTTACAGGGATTTGAGCAATCAGCCCCAGCATTTT.

This clone has a single count. J is TRBJ1-1 and V is TRBV12-5; no definite D call. Germline V CDR1 and CDR2: LGHNT, FRNRAP. Deletions cut 1 base from V and 5 bases from J, with 11 bases between. The CDR3 runs to 14 residues. Written as DNA, the CDR3 is TGTGCTAGTGGTTTGGCCACGGGGAGGACTGAAGCTTTCTTT. It codes for CASGLATGRTEAFF.

The chain employs TRBV7-9 and TRBJ2-4; the D gene is possibly TRBD1 (5 bases). Germline assignment: CDR1 SEHNR and CDR2 FQNEAQ (reference sequence). V lost 4 bases and J lost 8, with 15 bases in between. The CDR3 is 14 residues long. CDR3 nucleotide sequence: TGTGCCAGCAGCTCCACAGGCGGAAGGCACATTCAGTACTTC. This gives the protein CASSSTGGRHIQYF.

V usage is TRBV7-2 and J usage is TRBJ1-5; D remains unclear. CDR1 SGHTA and CDR2 FQGNSA come from the germline V gene. The germline V and J ends were trimmed by 4 bases and 5 bases, with 9 bases remaining between them. The CDR3 runs 13 residues. The CDR3 loop is CASSSNRDQPQHF. CDR3 nucleotide sequence: TGTGCCAGCAGCTCTAACCGTGATCAGCCCCAGCATTTT.

This CDR3 is CASSLARQGRLGAYNEQFF. CDR3 in DNA: TGTGCCAGCAGCTTAGCGAGGCAGGGAAGACTAGGGGCCTACAATGAGCAGTTCTTC. This chain uses TRBV7-9 with TRBJ2-1; D may be TRBD2 (6 bases). Per the germline V gene, CDR1 is SEHNR and CDR2 is FQNEAQ (reference sequence). V gave up 0 bases and J gave up 2 bases, with 20 bases separating them. This CDR3 region has 19 residues.